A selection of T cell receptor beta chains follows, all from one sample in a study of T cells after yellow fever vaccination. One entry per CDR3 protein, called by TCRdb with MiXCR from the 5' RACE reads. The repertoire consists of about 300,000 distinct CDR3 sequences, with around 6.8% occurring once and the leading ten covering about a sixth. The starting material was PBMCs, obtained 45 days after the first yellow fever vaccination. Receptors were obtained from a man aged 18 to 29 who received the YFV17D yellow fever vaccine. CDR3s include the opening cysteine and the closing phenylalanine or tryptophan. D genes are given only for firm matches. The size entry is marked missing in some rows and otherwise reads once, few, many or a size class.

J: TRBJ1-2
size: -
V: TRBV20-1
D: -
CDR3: CSATRPPYGYTF
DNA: TGCAGTGCTACAAGGCCCCCCTATGGCTACACCTTC

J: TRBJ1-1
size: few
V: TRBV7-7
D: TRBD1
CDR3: CASSMDRGSEAFF
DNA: TGTGCTAGCAGCATGGACAGGGGAAGTGAAGCTTTCTTT

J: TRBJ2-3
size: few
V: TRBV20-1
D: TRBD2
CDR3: CSASYRLAGSDTQYF
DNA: TGCAGTGCTAGTTACCGACTAGCGGGGTCAGATACGCAGTATTTT

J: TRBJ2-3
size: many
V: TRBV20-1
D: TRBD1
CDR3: CSAVPGQGSDTQYF
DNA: TGCAGTGCCGTCCCGGGACAGGGTTCGGATACGCAGTATTTT

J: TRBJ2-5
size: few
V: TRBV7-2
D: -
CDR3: CASSSAGSWTQYF
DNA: TGTGCCAGCAGCTCAGCCGGAAGCTGGACCCAGTACTTC

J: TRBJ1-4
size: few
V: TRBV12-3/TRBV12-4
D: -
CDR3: CASTPGGFVGEKLFF
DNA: TGTGCCAGCACCCCGGGGGGATTTGTCGGTGAAAAACTGTTTTTT

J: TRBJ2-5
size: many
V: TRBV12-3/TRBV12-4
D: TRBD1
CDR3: CASSAGQAVQETQYF
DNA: TGTGCCAGCAGTGCGGGACAGGCGGTACAAGAGACCCAGTACTTC

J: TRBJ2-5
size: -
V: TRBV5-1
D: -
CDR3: CPSSLPGGEETQYF
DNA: TGCCCCAGCAGCCTCCCGGGGGGCGAAGAGACCCAGTACTTC

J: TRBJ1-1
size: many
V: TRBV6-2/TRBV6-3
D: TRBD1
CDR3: CASSQTGEGTEAFF
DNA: TGTGCCAGCAGCCAGACAGGGGAGGGCACTGAAGCTTTCTTT

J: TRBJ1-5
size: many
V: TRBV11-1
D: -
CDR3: CASSSDPGALGRNQPQHF
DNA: TGTGCCAGCAGCTCCGATCCGGGGGCGCTTGGAAGGAATCAGCCCCAGCATTTT

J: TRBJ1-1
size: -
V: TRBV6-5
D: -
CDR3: CASSSTPNTEAFF
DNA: TGTGCCAGCAGTTCCACACCGAACACTGAAGCTTTCTTT

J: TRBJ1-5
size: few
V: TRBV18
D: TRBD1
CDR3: CASSRGTVEGQPQHF
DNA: TGTGCCAGCTCACGGGGGACAGTCGAGGGTCAGCCCCAGCATTTT

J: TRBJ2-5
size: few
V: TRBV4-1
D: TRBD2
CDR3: CASSKRWAGEHEETQYF
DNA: TGCGCCAGCAGCAAACGGTGGGCGGGGGAACACGAAGAGACCCAGTACTTC

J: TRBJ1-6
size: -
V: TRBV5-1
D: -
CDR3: CASSSDSPYNSPLHF
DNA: TGCGCCAGCAGCTCCGACAGCCCCTATAATTCACCCCTCCACTTT

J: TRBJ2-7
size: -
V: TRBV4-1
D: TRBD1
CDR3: CASSHPTGGRTYEQYF
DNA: TGCGCCAGCAGCCACCCAACAGGGGGAAGGACCTACGAGCAGTACTTC

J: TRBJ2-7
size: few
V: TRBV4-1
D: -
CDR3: CASSSGTLSSYEQYF
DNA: TGCGCCAGCAGTTCTGGGACACTCAGCTCCTACGAGCAGTACTTC

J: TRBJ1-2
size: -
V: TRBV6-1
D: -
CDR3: CASSPGGWGYGYTF
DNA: TGTGCCAGCAGTCCAGGTGGATGGGGCTATGGCTACACCTTC

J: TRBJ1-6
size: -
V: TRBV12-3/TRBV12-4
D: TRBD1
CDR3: CASSLDRADSPLHF
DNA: TGTGCCAGCAGCCTCGACAGGGCGGATTCACCCCTCCACTTT

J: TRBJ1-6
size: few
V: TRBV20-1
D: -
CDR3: CSAGQLGTSSYNSPLHF
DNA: TGCAGTGCTGGACAGCTTGGTACGAGCTCCTATAATTCACCCCTCCACTTT

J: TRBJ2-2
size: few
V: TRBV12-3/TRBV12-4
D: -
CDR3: CASITTGTRNTGELFF
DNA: TGTGCCAGCATCACTACCGGGACAAGGAACACCGGGGAGCTGTTTTTT

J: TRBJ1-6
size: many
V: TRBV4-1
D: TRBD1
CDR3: CASSWDRGSPLHF
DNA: TGCGCCAGCAGCTGGGACAGGGGTTCACCCCTCCACTTT

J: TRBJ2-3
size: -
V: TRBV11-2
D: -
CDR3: CASSFFPDRSTDTQYF
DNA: TGTGCCAGCAGCTTCTTCCCCGACAGGAGCACAGATACGCAGTATTTT

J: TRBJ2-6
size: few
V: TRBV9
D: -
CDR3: CASSLEPGGGPGANVLTF
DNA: TGTGCCAGCAGCCTGGAACCTGGGGGGGGCCCTGGGGCCAACGTCCTGACTTTC

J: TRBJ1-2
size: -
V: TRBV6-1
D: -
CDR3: CASRETWTQGNYGYTF
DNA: TGTGCCAGCAGGGAGACGTGGACGCAGGGGAACTATGGCTACACCTTC

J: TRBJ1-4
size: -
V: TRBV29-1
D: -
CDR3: CSVAADNGYEELFF
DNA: TGCAGCGTTGCGGCGGACAACGGGTACGAAGAACTGTTTTTT

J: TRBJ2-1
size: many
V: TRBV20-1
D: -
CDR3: CSATTGRAYNEQFF
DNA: TGCAGTGCAACTACAGGGCGGGCATACAATGAGCAGTTCTTC

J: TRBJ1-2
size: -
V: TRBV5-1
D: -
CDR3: CASSLGGPGGGYTF
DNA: TGCGCCAGCAGCTTGGGGGGACCGGGCGGTGGCTACACCTTC

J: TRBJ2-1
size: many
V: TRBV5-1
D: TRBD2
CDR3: CASTPGTSGGTRLNEQFF
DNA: TGCGCCAGCACTCCCGGGACTAGCGGGGGAACCCGCTTAAATGAGCAGTTCTTC

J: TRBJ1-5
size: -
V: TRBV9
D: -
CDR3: CASSVGRDDQPQHF
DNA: TGTGCCAGCAGCGTCGGTAGGGATGATCAGCCCCAGCATTTT

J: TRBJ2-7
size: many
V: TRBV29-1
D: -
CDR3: CSVAEQTYEQYF
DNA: TGCAGCGTTGCGGAACAGACCTACGAGCAGTACTTC

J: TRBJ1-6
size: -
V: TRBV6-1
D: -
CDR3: CASSEAPGPSPLHF
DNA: TGTGCCAGCAGTGAAGCGCCCGGGCCATCACCCCTCCACTTT

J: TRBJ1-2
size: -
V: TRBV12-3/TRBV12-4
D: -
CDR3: CASSPSRIVTVSWGYTF
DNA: TGTGCCAGCAGTCCGTCCAGAATTGTGACGGTCTCCTGGGGCTACACCTTC

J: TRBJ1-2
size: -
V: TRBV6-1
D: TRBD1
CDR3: CASGRDRLIRGGYTF
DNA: TGTGCCAGCGGCCGGGACAGGCTAATAAGGGGTGGCTACACCTTC

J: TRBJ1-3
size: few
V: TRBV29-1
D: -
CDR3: CSVEVGTSRGNTIYF
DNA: TGCAGCGTTGAGGTCGGGACATCCCGAGGAAACACCATATATTTT

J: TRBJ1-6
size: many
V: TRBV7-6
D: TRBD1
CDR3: CASSLGTANSPLHF
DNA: TGTGCCAGCAGCCTAGGGACAGCGAATTCACCCCTCCACTTT

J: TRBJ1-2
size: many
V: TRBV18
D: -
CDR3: CASSQDSNYGYTF
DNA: TGTGCCAGCTCGCAGGACAGTAACTATGGCTACACCTTC

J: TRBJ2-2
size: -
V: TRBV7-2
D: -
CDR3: CASSSSRNPGTGELFF
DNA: TGTGCCAGCAGCTCATCCAGGAATCCAGGCACCGGGGAGCTGTTTTTT

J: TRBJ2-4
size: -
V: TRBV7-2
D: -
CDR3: CASSLYPYDIQYF
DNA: TGTGCCAGCAGCTTATACCCTTATGACATTCAGTACTTC

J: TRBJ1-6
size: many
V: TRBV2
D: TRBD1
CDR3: CASKAGGNNSPLHF
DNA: TGTGCCAGCAAGGCAGGGGGGAATAATTCACCCCTCCACTTT

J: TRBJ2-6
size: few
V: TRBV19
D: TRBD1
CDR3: CASSDPGQSRFGANVLTF
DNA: TGTGCCAGTAGTGACCCGGGACAGTCCAGATTTGGGGCCAACGTCCTGACTTTC

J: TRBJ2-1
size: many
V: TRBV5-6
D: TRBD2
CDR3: CASSETSGVISYNEQFF
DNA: TGTGCCAGCAGCGAGACTAGCGGGGTGATCTCCTACAATGAGCAGTTCTTC

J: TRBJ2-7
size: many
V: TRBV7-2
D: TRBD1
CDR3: CASSSKKGAPSYEQYF
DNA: TGTGCCAGCAGCTCCAAGAAGGGGGCCCCCTCCTACGAGCAGTACTTC

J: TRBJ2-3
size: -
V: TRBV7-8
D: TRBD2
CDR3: CASSATSGGPSNTQYF
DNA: TGTGCCAGCAGCGCGACTAGCGGGGGGCCCTCAAATACGCAGTATTTT

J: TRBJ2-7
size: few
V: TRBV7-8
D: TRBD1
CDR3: CASSLRTGPGSF
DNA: TGTGCCAGCAGCCTCCGGACAGGGCCCGGCTCCTTC

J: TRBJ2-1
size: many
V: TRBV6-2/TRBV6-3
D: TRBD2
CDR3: CASSYGWTSPRSYNEQFF
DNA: TGTGCCAGCAGTTACGGGTGGACTAGTCCGCGCTCCTACAATGAGCAGTTCTTC

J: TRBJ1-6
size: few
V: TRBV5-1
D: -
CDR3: CASTQGLYNSPLHF
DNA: TGCGCCAGCACCCAGGGGCTCTATAATTCACCCCTCCACTTT

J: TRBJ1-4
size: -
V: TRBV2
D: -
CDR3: CASLTGTDEKLFF
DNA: TGTGCCAGCCTAACAGGGACGGATGAAAAACTGTTTTTT

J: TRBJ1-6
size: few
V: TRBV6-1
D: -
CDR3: CASSAPGGVRSPLHF
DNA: TGTGCCAGCAGTGCCCCGGGAGGGGTTCGTTCACCCCTCCACTTT

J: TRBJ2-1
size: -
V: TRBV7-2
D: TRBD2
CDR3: CASSLQERGGHEQFF
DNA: TGTGCCAGCAGCCTCCAGGAGCGGGGGGGCCATGAGCAGTTCTTC

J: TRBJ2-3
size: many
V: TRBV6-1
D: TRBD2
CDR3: CASTAGGAGTDTQYF
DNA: TGTGCCAGCACCGCCGGGGGGGCCGGCACAGATACGCAGTATTTT

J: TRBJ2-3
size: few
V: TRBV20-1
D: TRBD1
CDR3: CSARDIQGGTDTQYF
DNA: TGCAGTGCTAGAGACATACAGGGGGGCACAGATACGCAGTATTTT

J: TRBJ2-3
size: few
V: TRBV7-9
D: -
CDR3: CASRSRAGVTDTQYF
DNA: TGTGCCAGCAGGTCCCGTGCGGGCGTCACAGATACGCAGTATTTT

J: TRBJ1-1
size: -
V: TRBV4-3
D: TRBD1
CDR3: CASSPRDRKDTEAFF
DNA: TGCGCCAGCAGCCCCCGGGACAGGAAGGACACTGAAGCTTTCTTT

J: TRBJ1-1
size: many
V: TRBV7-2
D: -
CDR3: CASSLRSNTEAFF
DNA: TGTGCCAGCAGCCTCAGGAGTAACACTGAAGCTTTCTTT

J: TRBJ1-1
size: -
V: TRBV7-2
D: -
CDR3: CASSLYWGEAFF
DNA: TGTGCCAGCAGCTTATATTGGGGGGAAGCTTTCTTT

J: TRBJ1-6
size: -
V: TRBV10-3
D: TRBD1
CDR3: CAISAQGANYNSPLHF
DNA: TGTGCCATCAGTGCACAGGGGGCCAACTATAATTCACCCCTCCACTTT

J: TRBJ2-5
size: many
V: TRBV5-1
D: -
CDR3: CASRDNQETQYF
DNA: TGCGCCAGCCGGGACAATCAAGAGACCCAGTACTTC

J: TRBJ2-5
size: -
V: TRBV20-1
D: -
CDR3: CSARKRQETQYF
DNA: TGCAGTGCTAGAAAGCGCCAAGAGACCCAGTACTTC